This T cell receptor beta chain comes out of a study of blood T cell repertoires in COVID-19. Whole-study context: The United States, Italy and Spain were the sources of the acute and convalescent COVID-19 samples.

Trimming left V 5 bases short and J 7 bases short, with 18 bases between. CDR3 length: 15 amino acids. The V gene's germline CDR1 is SGHVS and CDR2 FQNEAQ. How the authors handled the data: Nucleated cell number was recorded as an estimate derived from reference gene primer amplification. Profiled with immunoSEQ multiplex PCR; TCRdb holds only in-frame clones, not every one. V and J calls and clone size come straight from that table; D and trimming were deduced from the DNA. The sample has some 69,000 clones, roughly 83% seen once; the top ten hold 2.5%. The receptor comes from a man older than 75 with active or convalescent COVID-19. The rearrangement links TRBV7-8 to TRBJ1-5; D perhaps matches TRBD1 (5 bases). The sample consisted of peripheral blood. CDR3 coding DNA: TGTGCCAGCAGCCCGACCCAGGGTTTGTTGCAGCCCCAGCATTTT. Translated: CASSPTQGLLQPQHF.